This T cell receptor beta chain derives from a study of blood T cells in healthy people across ages. With a J-beta primer mix and a sample-barcoded 5' primer, a second PCR ran roughly 6 to 12 cycles. MiXCR, run by TCRdb on the 5' RACE reads, gives a single entry per CDR3 protein. The sample contains some 1.8 million distinct CDR3 sequences, around 40% of which appear only once. Regarding this clonotype: Its antigen remains unknown.

Study-level findings and limits: Expanded clonotype changes were possibly confounded by unknown donor CMV status.

Germline CDR1 reads SGHRS; CDR2 reads YFSETQ. CDR3 length: 16 residues. Unmatched junction bases numbered 17, after V lost 1 base and J lost 13 bases. The chain uses TRBV5-1 and TRBJ2-4; 7 nucleotides agree with TRBD2. The sample comprised blood. This TCR derives from a human donor in good health. For the CDR3, the DNA is TGCGCCAGCAGCTTGTTTCAGCGGGGTTTCGTCGATGAGCAGTACTTC. It translates to CASSLFQRGFVDEQYF.